This paragraph covers one TCR beta chain sequence. Study processing details: Amplification of reference gene primers was used by the study to estimate nucleated cell counts. Measured with immunoSEQ multiplex PCR; TCRdb has only the in-frame clones, and not every one. The D gene and trimming were derived from the DNA, and the V and J assignments and clone size from that table. The table shows 50,000 to 75,000 clones, with 89% occurring only once. The data belong to a study of blood T cell repertoires in COVID-19. Study background: T cells, B-cell-depleted T cells, or PBMCs provided the cDNA or gDNA that served as material.

Germline CDR1 and CDR2: SNHLY and FYNNEI. The CDR3 contains 14 residues. V lost 7 bases and J lost 2, with 11 bases in between. Input material: peripheral blood. This clonotype originated in a man in his sixties with acute or convalescent COVID-19. The chain couples TRBV2 to TRBJ1-4; D remains ambiguous. As DNA, the CDR3 is TGTGCCAGCAAGAGGGAATGGACTAATGAAAAACTGTTTTTT. It is translated as CASKREWTNEKLFF. Supplemented by reference TRBV2 and TRBJ1-4, the full variable domain reads EPEVTQTPSHQVTQMGQEVILRCVPISNHLYFYWYRQILGQKVEFLVSFYNNEISEKSEIFDDQFSVERPDGSNFTLKIRSTKLEDSAMYFCASKREWTNEKLFFGSGTQLSVL.